Sequencing of this TCR beta chain was carried out in a study of cytomegalovirus exposure and HLA in healthy donors. On this clone: What it recognizes is unknown.

Unmatched junction bases numbered 4, after V lost 2 bases and J lost 0 bases. The germline CDR1 and CDR2 sequences are MDHEN and SYDVKM. The CDR3 runs 19 residues. Findings and caveats of the study: Available immune exposure information was restricted to CMV serostatus only. In vitro data verified a few CMV-associated chains as specific for CMV antigens.

The PCR was carried out with 60 Vbeta primers and 13 Jbeta primers. Profiling relied on immunoSEQ multiplex PCR, and the TCRdb table lists in-frame clones only, not all of them. The sample yields 150,000 to 200,000 clones, more than 75% seen once. The specimen sequenced was PBMCs. This TCR came from a woman aged 50 to 60 in good health and CMV-seronegative. The chain carries TRBV28 and TRBJ2-1; 16 bases map to TRBD2. CDR3 in DNA: TGTGCCAGCAGTTTACCGGGACTAGCGGGAGGGAGCTCCTACAATGAGCAGTTCTTC. It translates to CASSLPGLAGGSSYNEQFF.